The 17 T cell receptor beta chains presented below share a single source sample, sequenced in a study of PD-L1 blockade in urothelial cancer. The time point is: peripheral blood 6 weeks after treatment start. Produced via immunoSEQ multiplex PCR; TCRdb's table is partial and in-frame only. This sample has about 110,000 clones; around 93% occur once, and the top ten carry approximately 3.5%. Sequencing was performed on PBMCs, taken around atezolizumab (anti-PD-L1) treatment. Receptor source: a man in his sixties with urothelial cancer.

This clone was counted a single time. The CDR3 DNA is TGTGCCAGCAGCCGTGGACAGGGGGTCAACTACGAGCAGTACTTC. Its translation is CASSRGQGVNYEQYF. This chain connects TRBV4-2 to TRBJ2-7; 10 bases map to TRBD1. The CDR3 has 15 amino acids. Trimming cost V 4 bases and J 3 bases; bases outside gene matches: 6. In germline, CDR1 is LGHNA, CDR2 YNFKEQ.

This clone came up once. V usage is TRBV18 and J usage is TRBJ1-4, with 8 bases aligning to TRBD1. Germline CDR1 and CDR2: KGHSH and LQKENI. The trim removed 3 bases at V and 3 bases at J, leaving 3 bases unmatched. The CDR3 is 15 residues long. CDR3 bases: TGTGCCAGCTCACCCCGACAGGGGTCTAATGAAAAACTGTTTTTT. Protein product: CASSPRQGSNEKLFF.

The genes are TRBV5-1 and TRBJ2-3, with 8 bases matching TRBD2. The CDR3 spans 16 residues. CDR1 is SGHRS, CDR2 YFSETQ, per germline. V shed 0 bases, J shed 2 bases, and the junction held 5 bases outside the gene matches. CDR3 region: CASSLGSGGDTDTQYF. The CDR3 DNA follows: TGCGCCAGCAGCTTGGGAAGCGGGGGAGACACAGATACGCAGTATTTT. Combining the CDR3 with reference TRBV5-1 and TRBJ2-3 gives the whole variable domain KAGVTQTPRYLIKTRGQQVTLSCSPISGHRSVSWYQQTPGQGLQFLFEYFSETQRNKGNFPGRFSGRQFSNSRSEMNVSTLELGDSALYLCASSLGSGGDTDTQYFGPGTRLTVL.

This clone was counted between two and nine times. CDR3 loop: CASSIGEGLLFF. CDR3 nucleotides: TGTGCCAGTAGTATAGGGGAGGGGCTGCTGTTTTTT. The genes are TRBV19 and TRBJ1-4; a possible D gene is TRBD1 (5 bases). Per germline, CDR1 LNHDA and CDR2 SQIVND (reference sequence). V lost 1 base and J 14 bases, leaving 11 bases between the germline ends. CDR3 size: 12 residues.

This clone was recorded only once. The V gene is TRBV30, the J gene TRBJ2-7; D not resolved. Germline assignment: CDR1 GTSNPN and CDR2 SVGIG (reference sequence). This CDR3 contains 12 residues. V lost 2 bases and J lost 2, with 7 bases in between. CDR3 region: CAWSLYPYEQYF. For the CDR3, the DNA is TGTGCCTGGAGTCTATATCCCTACGAGCAGTACTTC.

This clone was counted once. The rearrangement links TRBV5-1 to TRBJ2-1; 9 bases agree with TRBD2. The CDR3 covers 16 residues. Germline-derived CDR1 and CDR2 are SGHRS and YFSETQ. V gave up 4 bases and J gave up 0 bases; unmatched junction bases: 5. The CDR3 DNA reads TGCGCCAGCAGCGGCATTAGCGGGAGCTCCTACAATGAGCAGTTCTTC. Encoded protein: CASSGISGSSYNEQFF. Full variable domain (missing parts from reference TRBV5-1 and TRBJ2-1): KAGVTQTPRYLIKTRGQQVTLSCSPISGHRSVSWYQQTPGQGLQFLFEYFSETQRNKGNFPGRFSGRQFSNSRSEMNVSTLELGDSALYLCASSGISGSSYNEQFFGPGTRLTVL.

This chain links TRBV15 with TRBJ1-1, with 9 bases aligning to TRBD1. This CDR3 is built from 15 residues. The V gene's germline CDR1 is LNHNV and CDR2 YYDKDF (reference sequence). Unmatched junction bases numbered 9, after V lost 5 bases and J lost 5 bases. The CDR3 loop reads CATSGGGQGKTEAFF. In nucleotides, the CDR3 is TGTGCCACCAGCGGGGGTGGACAGGGGAAAACTGAAGCTTTCTTT.

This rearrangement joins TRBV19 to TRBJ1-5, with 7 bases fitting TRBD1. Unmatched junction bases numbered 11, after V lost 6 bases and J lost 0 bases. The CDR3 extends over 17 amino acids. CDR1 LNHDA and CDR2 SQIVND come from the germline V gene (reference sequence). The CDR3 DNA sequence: TGTGCCAGTAGCGCCAACTCAGGGGGTTATAGCAATCAGCCCCAGCATTTT. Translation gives CASSANSGGYSNQPQHF.

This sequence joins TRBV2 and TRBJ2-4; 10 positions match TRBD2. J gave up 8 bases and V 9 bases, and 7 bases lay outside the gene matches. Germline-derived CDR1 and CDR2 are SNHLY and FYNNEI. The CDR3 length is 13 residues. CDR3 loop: CASRTSGGDIQYF. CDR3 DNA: TGTGCCAGTAGGACTAGCGGAGGAGACATTCAGTACTTC.

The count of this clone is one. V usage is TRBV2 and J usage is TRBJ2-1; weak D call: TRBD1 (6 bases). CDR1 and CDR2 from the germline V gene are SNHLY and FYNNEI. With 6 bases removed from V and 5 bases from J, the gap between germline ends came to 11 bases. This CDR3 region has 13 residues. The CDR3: CASRSTGDNEQFF. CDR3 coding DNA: TGTGCCAGCAGGTCGACAGGAGACAATGAGCAGTTCTTC. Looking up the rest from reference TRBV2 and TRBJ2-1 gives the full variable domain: EPEVTQTPSHQVTQMGQEVILRCVPISNHLYFYWYRQILGQKVEFLVSFYNNEISEKSEIFDDQFSVERPDGSNFTLKIRSTKLEDSAMYFCASRSTGDNEQFFGPGTRLTVL.

Here the CDR3 reads CASSQVVGGGNTDTQYF. CDR3 sequence (DNA): TGTGCCAGCAGCCAAGTGGTTGGCGGGGGGAACACAGATACGCAGTATTTT. The chain has TRBV4-2 and TRBJ2-3; 8 positions agree with TRBD2. Unmatched junction bases numbered 8, after V lost 1 base and J lost 2 bases. This CDR3 is built from 17 residues. The germline gives CDR1 LGHNA, CDR2 YNFKEQ.

The DNA of the CDR3 is TGTGCCAGCAGCTTAGAAAGCGGGAGTGTCTACGAGCAGTACTTC. Protein sequence: CASSLESGSVYEQYF. The gene calls are TRBV5-4 and TRBJ2-7, with 8 bases aligning to TRBD2. The CDR3 is made up of 15 amino acids. The germline V gene encodes CDR1 SGHNT and CDR2 YYREEE (reference sequence). Trimming removed 2 bases from V and 3 bases from J; junction bases left unmatched: 7.

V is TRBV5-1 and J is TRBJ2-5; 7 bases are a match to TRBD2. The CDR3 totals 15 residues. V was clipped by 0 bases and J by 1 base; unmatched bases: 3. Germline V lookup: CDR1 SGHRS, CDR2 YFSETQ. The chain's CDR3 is CASSLGSSGQETQYF. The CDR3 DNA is TGCGCCAGCAGCTTGGGGTCTAGCGGCCAAGAGACCCAGTACTTC.

CDR3 protein: CASSLQRGSRGETYEQYF. The CDR3 nucleotides are TGCGCCAGCAGCCTCCAAAGGGGCTCGCGGGGGGAAACCTACGAGCAGTACTTC. This chain connects TRBV4-3 to TRBJ2-7, with 8 bases lining up with TRBD2. The CDR3 has 18 amino acids. The germline V gene encodes CDR1 LGHNA and CDR2 YSLEER. Losses at the gene ends were 4 bases for V and 2 bases for J; bases not matched to a gene: 16.

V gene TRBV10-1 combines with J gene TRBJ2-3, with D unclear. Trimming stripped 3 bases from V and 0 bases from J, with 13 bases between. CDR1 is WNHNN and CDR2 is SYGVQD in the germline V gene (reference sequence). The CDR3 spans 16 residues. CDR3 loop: CASSDAVAASTDTQYF. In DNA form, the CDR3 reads TGCGCCAGCAGTGATGCGGTAGCCGCTAGCACAGATACGCAGTATTTT.

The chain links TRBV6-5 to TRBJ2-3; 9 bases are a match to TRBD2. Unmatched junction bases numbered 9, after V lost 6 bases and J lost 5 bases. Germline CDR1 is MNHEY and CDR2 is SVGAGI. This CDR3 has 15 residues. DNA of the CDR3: TGTGCCAGCAGGTCTGCTAGCGGGAAGGGAGATACGCAGTATTTT. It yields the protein CASRSASGKGDTQYF.

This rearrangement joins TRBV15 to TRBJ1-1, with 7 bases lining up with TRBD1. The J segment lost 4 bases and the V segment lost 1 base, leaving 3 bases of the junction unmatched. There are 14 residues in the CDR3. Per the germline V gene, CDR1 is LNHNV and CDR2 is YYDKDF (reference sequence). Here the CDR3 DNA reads TGTGCCACCAGCAGAGCTGCAGGGGGCACTGAAGCTTTCTTT. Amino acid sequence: CATSRAAGGTEAFF.